This passage covers 12 T cell receptor beta chains from one sample sequenced in a study of siplizumab effects on memory and regulatory T cells. Clones were sequenced by immunoSEQ multiplex PCR, and TCRdb holds only the in-frame ones, with some missing. Among over 60,000 clones listed, 91% were seen once. Material for sequencing was CD8+ T cells sorted from blood. Receptors were obtained from a human donor in good health.

This chain uses TRBV5-6 with TRBJ2-7; TRBD1 matches at 8 bases. Germline assignment: CDR1 SGHDT and CDR2 YYEEEE. V dropped 2 bases and J dropped 7; count of bases not matched to a gene: 8. This CDR3 comprises 14 residues. The CDR3 reads CASSFGQGAREQYF. Here the CDR3 DNA reads TGTGCCAGCAGCTTCGGGCAGGGGGCAAGGGAGCAGTACTTC.

This chain links TRBV11-2 with TRBJ1-2; a weak D match, TRBD1 (6 bases). Trimming stripped 1 base from V and 8 bases from J, with 17 bases between. CDR3 length: 15 amino acids. Germline values: CDR1 SGHAT, CDR2 FQNNGV. The CDR3: CASSLVQGHIWGYTF. The CDR3 bases are TGTGCCAGCAGCTTAGTCCAGGGGCATATTTGGGGCTACACCTTC.

J is TRBJ2-5 and V is TRBV27; D is unclear. V lost 5 bases, J lost 4 bases, and 11 bases lay in between. CDR3 size: 13 residues. The germline V gene has CDR1 MNHEY and CDR2 SMNVEV (reference sequence). CDR3 nucleotide sequence: TGTGCCAGCAGTCCCTCCCCCCTAGAGACCCAGTACTTC. Translating it yields CASSPSPLETQYF.

The chain has TRBV6-5 and TRBJ2-2; 9 bases align to TRBD2. This CDR3 spans 15 amino acids. Germline V gene sequence: CDR1 MNHEY, CDR2 SVGAGI. V shed 2 bases and J 5 bases; nucleotides not matched to a gene: 3. The CDR3 DNA follows: TGTGCCAGCAGTTACGGGACTAGCAGTACCGGGGAGCTGTTTTTT. It encodes CASSYGTSSTGELFF.

The CDR3 is CASSQDAPPDTQYF. The CDR3 DNA is TGCGCCAGCAGCCAAGATGCCCCCCCAGATACGCAGTATTTT. The rearrangement links TRBV4-1 to TRBJ2-3; D not certain. Germline loops: CDR1 MGHRA, CDR2 YSYEKL. Trimming took 0 bases from V and 4 from J, leaving 8 bases between them. CDR3 size: 14 residues.

The rearrangement joins TRBV4-1 to TRBJ2-1; 7 positions match TRBD1. The germline gives CDR1 MGHRA, CDR2 YSYEKL. The CDR3 is 13 residues long. Trimming removed 8 bases from V and 6 bases from J; junction bases left unmatched: 7. CDR3 residues: CASGGQATNEQFF. The CDR3 coding sequence is TGCGCCAGCGGTGGACAGGCGACCAATGAGCAGTTCTTC.

The chain joins TRBV27 to TRBJ1-1; possible D gene TRBD1, 5 bases. Germline values: CDR1 MNHEY, CDR2 SMNVEV (reference sequence). The V end lost 0 bases, the J end lost 2 bases, and 16 bases lay between the germline ends. There are 17 residues in the CDR3. The CDR3 loop is CASSLSAPGNINTEAFF. The CDR3, as DNA: TGTGCCAGCAGTTTATCGGCCCCAGGGAATATCAACACTGAAGCTTTCTTT.

The V gene is TRBV19, the J gene TRBJ1-1; possible D gene TRBD1, 6 bases. Trimming took off 3 bases at V and 2 bases at J, with 10 bases between the two ends. The CDR3 consists of 14 residues. Per the germline V gene, CDR1 is LNHDA and CDR2 is SQIVND (reference sequence). The CDR3 loop reads CASSISGGNTEAFF. The CDR3 bases are TGTGCCAGTAGTATTAGCGGGGGCAACACTGAAGCTTTCTTT.

The chain uses TRBV30 and TRBJ2-7; tentative D call: TRBD1 (6 bases). This CDR3 has 12 amino acids. Trimming stripped 5 bases from V and 6 bases from J, with 14 bases between. Germline assignment: CDR1 GTSNPN and CDR2 SVGIG (reference sequence). In DNA form, the CDR3 reads TGTGCCTGGGGGGGCGGGTCTTCCGAGCAGTACTTC. As protein: CAWGGGSSEQYF.

This chain joins TRBV29-1 and TRBJ2-7; 10 nucleotides align to TRBD2. CDR1 and CDR2 (germline): SQVTM, ANQGSEA. The CDR3 sequence is 13 residues long. CDR3 bases: TGCAGTGTGCTAGCGGGAGATTTCGACGAGCAGTACTTC. It is translated as CSVLAGDFDEQYF.

The rearrangement links TRBV19 to TRBJ1-1; D uncertain. Trimming took 1 base from V and 5 from J, leaving 8 bases between them. This CDR3 spans 13 amino acids. Germline V gene data show CDR1 as LNHDA and CDR2 as SQIVND (reference sequence). In DNA, the CDR3 is TGTGCCAGTAGTATAGGCCGAGGGACTGAAGCTTTCTTT. This codes for CASSIGRGTEAFF.

This chain connects TRBV5-1 to TRBJ2-2; no clear D gene. Germline loops: CDR1 SGHRS, CDR2 YFSETQ. The CDR3 sequence is 15 residues long. The V gene lost 1 base and the J gene lost 3 bases, with 10 bases spanning the gap. The CDR3 DNA sequence: TGCGCCAGCAGCTTGTTTGGAGAGGACACCGGGGAGCTGTTTTTT. Translation gives CASSLFGEDTGELFF. The complete variable domain, with remaining parts taken from reference TRBV5-1 and TRBJ2-2, reads KAGVTQTPRYLIKTRGQQVTLSCSPISGHRSVSWYQQTPGQGLQFLFEYFSETQRNKGNFPGRFSGRQFSNSRSEMNVSTLELGDSALYLCASSLFGEDTGELFFGEGSRLTVL.